Given below is one T cell receptor beta chain in context. Its antigen is unknown. This sample stems from a study of cytomegalovirus exposure and HLA in healthy donors. General study points: Cytomegalovirus status was reportedly diagnosed by the classifier with high sensitivity and specificity. Across HLA loci, a later analysis found differing TCR association rates, with DRB1 most and HLA-C fewest. Researchers counted around 160 TCR beta chains as cytomegalovirus-associated.

The CDR3 has 17 residues. The germline gives CDR1 ENHRY, CDR2 SYGVKD. V gave up 3 bases and J gave up 1 base; unmatched junction bases: 10. A multiplex PCR was run with 60 Vbeta primers and 13 Jbeta primers. The data were produced by immunoSEQ multiplex PCR, yet TCRdb's version contains in-frame clones alone and is incomplete. Found here are 130,000 or so clones, around 79% of them singletons; the top ten hold less than 2.5%. Donors likely had unrecorded immune exposures despite being nominally healthy when sampled. This receptor was identified in a middle-aged woman in good health and CMV-seropositive. Specimen: PBMCs. The chain recombines TRBV10-3 with TRBJ1-1; 8 bases are a match to TRBD1. CDR3 residues: CAISDSTGGKENTEAFF. Written as DNA, the CDR3 is TGTGCCATCAGTGATAGTACAGGGGGGAAGGAGAACACTGAAGCTTTCTTT.